This T cell receptor (beta chain) was sequenced during a study of blood T cell repertoires in COVID-19. Overall study: There were acute and convalescent COVID-19 samples, and they came from the United States, Italy and Spain.

The assay was immunoSEQ multiplex PCR, and TCRdb's table has in-frame clones only and misses some. The data hold 200,000 to 250,000 clones, with more than 85% observed a single time. Germline V gives CDR1 SGDLS, CDR2 YYNGEE. Trimming cost V 0 bases and J 3 bases; bases outside gene matches: 1. The CDR3 runs to 16 residues. The origin of this receptor is a man in his sixties with acute or convalescent COVID-19. The rearrangement uses TRBV9 and TRBJ2-2; 11 nucleotides align to TRBD2. The source material was peripheral blood. The CDR3 here is CASSVASGGYTGELFF. CDR3 in DNA: TGTGCCAGCAGCGTAGCTAGCGGGGGGTACACCGGGGAGCTGTTTTTT.